Following are 13 T cell receptor beta chains from one sample sequenced in a study of PD-L1 blockade in urothelial cancer. Time point in this sample: peripheral blood 6 weeks after treatment start. Generated by immunoSEQ multiplex PCR, the TCRdb table keeps only in-frame clones and is missing some. Of approximately 30,000 clones in the sample, roughly nine tenths are singletons; the top ten hold about 8%. The sample here was PBMCs, taken around atezolizumab (anti-PD-L1) treatment. The receptors were gathered from an elderly man with urothelial cancer.

The chain is built from TRBV2 and TRBJ2-3; 7 bases match TRBD2. Germline assignment: CDR1 SNHLY and CDR2 FYNNEI. The V and J ends lost 1 base and 5 bases, in that order; junction bases with no gene match: 6. This CDR3 comprises 15 residues. CDR3 in amino acids: CASSEGSGNKDTQYF. The CDR3 DNA reads TGTGCCAGCAGTGAAGGAAGCGGGAATAAAGATACGCAGTATTTT.

CDR3 in amino acids: CASSLGVAGPSSYEQYF. CDR3 DNA sequence: TGCGCCAGCAGCTTGGGCGTGGCGGGACCTAGCTCCTACGAGCAGTACTTC. V and J are TRBV5-1 and TRBJ2-7, with D perhaps TRBD2 (6 bases). This CDR3 contains 17 residues. The ends were cut back, 0 bases at V and 0 bases at J, with 16 bases in the middle. The germline gives CDR1 SGHRS, CDR2 YFSETQ. Looking up the rest from reference TRBV5-1 and TRBJ2-7 gives the full variable domain: KAGVTQTPRYLIKTRGQQVTLSCSPISGHRSVSWYQQTPGQGLQFLFEYFSETQRNKGNFPGRFSGRQFSNSRSEMNVSTLELGDSALYLCASSLGVAGPSSYEQYFGPGTRLTVT.

The chain combines TRBV25-1 with TRBJ1-2, with D possibly being TRBD1 (6 bases). CDR3 size: 16 residues. Germline loops: CDR1 MGHDK, CDR2 SYGVNS. The V end was cut by 2 bases, the J end by 2 bases, with 15 bases between. The CDR3 protein is CASSEPGQLFNYGYTF. CDR3 nucleotides: TGTGCCAGCAGTGAACCGGGACAACTTTTCAACTATGGCTACACCTTC.

The rearrangement uses TRBV9 and TRBJ2-1; D is uncertain. This CDR3 region has 15 residues. The V and J ends lost 0 bases and 3 bases respectively, with 10 bases between them. Germline values: CDR1 SGDLS, CDR2 YYNGEE. As DNA, the CDR3 is TGTGCCAGCAGCGTAGATATTAGAGACTACAATGAGCAGTTCTTC. This gives the protein CASSVDIRDYNEQFF.

This chain connects TRBV5-1 to TRBJ2-3; 9 nucleotides agree with TRBD2. The CDR3 spans 16 residues. With V trimmed by 3 bases and J by 2 bases, 7 bases remained unmatched. Per germline, CDR1 SGHRS and CDR2 YFSETQ. The CDR3 DNA is TGCGCCAGCAGCTCTTCCCAGCGGGGGGACACAGATACGCAGTATTTT. This gives the protein CASSSSQRGDTDTQYF.

The chain recombines TRBV6-5 with TRBJ2-1, with D perhaps matching TRBD1 (5 bases). Trimming stripped 6 bases from V and 7 bases from J, with 16 bases between. This CDR3 spans 14 amino acids. In germline, CDR1 is MNHEY, CDR2 SVGAGI. CDR3 protein: CASRLKKGINEQFF. CDR3 bases: TGTGCCAGCAGGCTAAAAAAGGGGATAAATGAGCAGTTCTTC.

The chain carries TRBV7-2 and TRBJ2-3, with TRBD2 matching 9 bases. The CDR3 covers 17 residues. Trimming at V came to 5 bases and at J to 6 bases, leaving 15 bases not matched to a gene. Germline CDR1 SGHTA, CDR2 FQGNSA. The DNA for the CDR3 is TGTGCCAGCAGCGACCTGACTAGCGGAGACCTCTTTGATACGCAGTATTTT. Its translation: CASSDLTSGDLFDTQYF.

This chain connects TRBV29-1 to TRBJ2-7; TRBD2 might be the D (5 bases). The V gene's germline CDR1 is SQVTM and CDR2 ANQGSEA. Trimming removed 5 bases at V and 7 bases at J, with 15 bases between. The CDR3 is made up of 12 amino acids. CDR3 residues: CSVSRGEEEQYF. The CDR3 DNA reads as TGCAGCGTTAGCCGGGGAGAGGAGGAGCAGTACTTC.

This clone is labeled as medium-sized. The chain carries TRBV27 and TRBJ2-1; 7 nucleotides line up with TRBD1. The length of the CDR3 is 14 residues. The ends lost 7 bases at V and 9 bases at J; junction bases unmatched: 12. CDR1 is MNHEY and CDR2 is SMNVEV in the germline V gene (reference sequence). DNA for the CDR3: TGTGCCAGCACTCCTTCTACAGGGGTTGTTGAGCAGTTCTTC. Encoded protein: CASTPSTGVVEQFF.

This chain links TRBV7-8 with TRBJ2-7, with TRBD1 matching 8 bases. The CDR3 spans 16 residues. V dropped 4 bases and J dropped 3; count of bases not matched to a gene: 11. In germline, CDR1 is SGHVS, CDR2 FQNEAQ. In nucleotides, the CDR3 is TGTGCCAGCAGCTCTTCCACAGGGGGGTCTATCTACGAGCAGTACTTC. The encoded protein is CASSSSTGGSIYEQYF.

This clone was recorded only once. This chain links TRBV14 with TRBJ2-1; 12 nucleotides agree with TRBD2. J lost 14 bases, V lost 4 bases, and 9 bases had no gene match. The CDR3 consists of 14 residues. The V gene's germline CDR1 is SGHDN and CDR2 FVKESK. In DNA, the CDR3 is TGTGCCAGCAGCCCCAGGACTAGCGGGGAGCCGGAGTTCTTC. As protein: CASSPRTSGEPEFF.

V and J are TRBV11-2 and TRBJ1-2, with a weak D call TRBD1 (6 bases). The CDR3 is 13 residues long. Per germline, CDR1 SGHAT and CDR2 FQNNGV. Between the trimmed V and J ends, which lost 1 base and 8 bases, there was a span of 11 bases. The CDR3, as DNA: TGTGCCAGCAGCTTAGCTTTGCAGGGGGGCTACACCTTC. The encoded protein is CASSLALQGGYTF. The variable domain in full, with the rest retrieved from reference TRBV11-2 and TRBJ1-2, is EAGVAQSPRYKIIEKRQSVAFWCNPISGHATLYWYQQILGQGPKLLIQFQNNGVVDDSQLPKDRFSAERLKGVDSTLKIQPAKLEDSAVYLCASSLALQGGYTFGSGTRLTVV.

The chain combines TRBV23-1 with TRBJ2-7; 7 bases align to TRBD2. TRBV23-1 is an open reading frame whose function is uncertain. This CDR3 is 18 amino acids long. V lost 0 bases and J lost 0; bases outside the gene matches: 11. CDR3 residues: CASSQSWRGAGASYEQYF. In DNA form, the CDR3 reads TGCGCCAGCAGTCAATCTTGGCGCGGGGCGGGAGCCTCCTACGAGCAGTACTTC.